Below, 4 T cell receptor beta chains from the same sample are listed, as sequenced in a study of T-cell reconstitution after alpha-beta-depleted transplantation in children. A TCRbeta library incorporating unique molecular identifiers was prepared. TCRdb called the PCR reads again in MiXCR, with one record for every CDR3 protein. In the table there are 450,000 to 600,000 distinct CDR3 sequences, 18% of which are singletons. This material consisted of PBMCs from the stem cell graft donor, taken from the stem cell graft. Every receptor here comes from a human donor who donated a stem cell graft to a child with acute lymphoblastic leukemia.

Only a few counts were recorded for this clonotype. The chain recombines TRBV5-1 with TRBJ2-4; D perhaps matches TRBD1 (5 bases). This CDR3 has 17 amino acids. The germline gives CDR1 SGHRS, CDR2 YFSETQ. Trimming took 4 bases from V and 0 from J, leaving 17 bases between them. The DNA for the CDR3 is TGCGCCAGCAGCCTGGTTGACAGCCCACTAGCCAAAAACATTCAGTACTTC. Encoded protein: CASSLVDSPLAKNIQYF.

There are a few counts of this clonotype. The rearrangement links TRBV20-1 to TRBJ2-1; no clear D. There are 11 residues in the CDR3. CDR1 DFQATT and CDR2 SNEGSKA come from the germline V gene (reference sequence). The V gene lost 6 bases and the J gene lost 10 bases, with 13 bases spanning the gap. CDR3 amino acids: CSAPDPPEQFF. CDR3 DNA sequence: TGCAGTGCCCCTGATCCCCCCGAGCAGTTCTTC.

This clonotype was counted between two and nine times. The chain couples TRBV12-3 or TRBV12-4 to TRBJ2-1; D remains ambiguous. The CDR3 runs 16 residues. Trimming cost V 2 bases and J 4 bases, with 15 bases left between them. CDR3 bases: TGTGCCAGCAGTTTATCCGGCACTTGGCATTACAATGAGCAGTTCTTC. Translated: CASSLSGTWHYNEQFF.

This chain connects TRBV5-1 to TRBJ2-7; perhaps TRBD1 as D (6 bases). The V gene's germline CDR1 is SGHRS and CDR2 YFSETQ. This CDR3 has 15 residues. Trimming removed 0 bases from V and 5 bases from J, with 15 bases in between. The CDR3 here is CASSLGGHLNNEQYF. In DNA form, the CDR3 reads TGCGCCAGCAGCTTGGGGGGGCACTTAAACAACGAGCAGTACTTC.